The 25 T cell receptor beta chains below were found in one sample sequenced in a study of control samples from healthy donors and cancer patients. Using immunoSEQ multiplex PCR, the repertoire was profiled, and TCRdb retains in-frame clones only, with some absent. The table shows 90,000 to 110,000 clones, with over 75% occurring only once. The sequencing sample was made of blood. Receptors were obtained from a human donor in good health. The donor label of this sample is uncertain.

The CDR3 is CASSATGELFF. The CDR3, as DNA: TGTGCCAGCAGCGCCACCGGGGAGCTGTTTTTT. The rearrangement uses TRBV3-1 (or the pseudogene TRBV3-2) and TRBJ2-2; D unclear. V was shortened by 5 bases and J by 4 bases, with 2 bases between the two germline ends. Looked up from germline, CDR1 is LGHDT and CDR2 is YNNKEL (reference sequence). The CDR3 runs 11 residues.

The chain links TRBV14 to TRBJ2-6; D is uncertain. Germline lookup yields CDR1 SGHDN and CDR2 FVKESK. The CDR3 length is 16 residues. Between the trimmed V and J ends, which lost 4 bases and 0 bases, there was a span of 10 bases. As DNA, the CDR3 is TGTGCCAGCAGCCTACCCAAACCCTCTGGGGCCAACGTCCTGACTTTC. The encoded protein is CASSLPKPSGANVLTF.

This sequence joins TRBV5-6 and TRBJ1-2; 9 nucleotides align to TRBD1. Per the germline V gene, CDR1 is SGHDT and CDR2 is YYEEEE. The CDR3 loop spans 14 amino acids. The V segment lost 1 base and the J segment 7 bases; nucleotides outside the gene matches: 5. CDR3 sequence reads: CASSLPTGGSGYTF. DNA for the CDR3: TGTGCCAGCAGCTTGCCTACAGGGGGCAGTGGCTACACCTTC.

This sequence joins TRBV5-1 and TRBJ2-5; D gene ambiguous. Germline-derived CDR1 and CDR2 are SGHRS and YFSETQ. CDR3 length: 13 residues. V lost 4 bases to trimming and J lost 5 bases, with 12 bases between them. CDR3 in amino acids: CASSPVVGETQYF. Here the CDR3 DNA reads TGCGCCAGCAGCCCGGTTGTGGGGGAGACCCAGTACTTC.

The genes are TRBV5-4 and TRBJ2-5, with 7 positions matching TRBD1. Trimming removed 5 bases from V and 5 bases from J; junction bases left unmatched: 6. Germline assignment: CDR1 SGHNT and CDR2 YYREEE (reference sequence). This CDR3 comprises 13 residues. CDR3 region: CASREDRRETQYF. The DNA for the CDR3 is TGTGCCAGCAGAGAGGACAGGCGGGAGACCCAGTACTTC.

CDR3 DNA sequence: TGTGCCTGGAGCAGGAGCACTGAAGCTTTCTTT. Translated: CAWSRSTEAFF. V and J are TRBV30 and TRBJ1-1; D call uncertain. Trimming left V 3 bases short and J 4 bases short, with 6 bases between. Germline lookup yields CDR1 GTSNPN and CDR2 SVGIG (reference sequence). The length of the CDR3 is 11 residues.

As DNA, the CDR3 is TGTGCCAGTAGTATAGTATCCACAGTAATTGCCGGGGAGCTGTTTTTT. Residues: CASSIVSTVIAGELFF. The rearrangement links TRBV19 to TRBJ2-2; unclear D gene. The length of the CDR3 is 16 residues. Germline V gene sequence: CDR1 LNHDA, CDR2 SQIVND (reference sequence). V was pared by 1 base and J by 6 bases, with 15 bases between. Supplemented by reference TRBV19 and TRBJ2-2, the full variable domain reads DGGITQSPKYLFRKEGQNVTLSCEQNLNHDAMYWYRQDPGQGLRLIYYSQIVNDFQKGDIAEGYSVSREKKESFPLTVTSAQKNPTAFYLCASSIVSTVIAGELFFGEGSRLTVL.

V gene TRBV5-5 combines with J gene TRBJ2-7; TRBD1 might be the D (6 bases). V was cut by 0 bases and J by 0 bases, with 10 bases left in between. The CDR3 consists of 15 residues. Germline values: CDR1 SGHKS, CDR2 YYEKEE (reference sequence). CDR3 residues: CASSLGVRGSYEQYV. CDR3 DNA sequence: TGTGCCAGCAGCTTGGGGGTCAGGGGCTCCTACGAGCAGTACGTC.

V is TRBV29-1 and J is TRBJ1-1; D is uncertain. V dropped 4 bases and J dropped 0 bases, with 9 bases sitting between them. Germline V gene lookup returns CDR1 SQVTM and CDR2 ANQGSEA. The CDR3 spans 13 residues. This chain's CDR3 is CSVGNLVNTEAFF. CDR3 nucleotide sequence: TGCAGCGTTGGAAACCTAGTGAACACTGAAGCTTTCTTT.

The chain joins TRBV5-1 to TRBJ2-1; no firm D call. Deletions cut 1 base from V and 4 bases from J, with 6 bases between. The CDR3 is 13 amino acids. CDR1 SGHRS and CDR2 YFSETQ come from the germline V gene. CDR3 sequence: CASSLPTYNEQFF. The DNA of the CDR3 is TGCGCCAGCAGCTTGCCCACATACAATGAGCAGTTCTTC.

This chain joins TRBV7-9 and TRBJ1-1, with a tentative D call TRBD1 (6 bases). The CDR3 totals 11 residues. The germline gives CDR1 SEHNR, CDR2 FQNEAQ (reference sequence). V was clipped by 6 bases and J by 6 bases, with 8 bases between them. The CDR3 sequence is CASRRQAEAFF. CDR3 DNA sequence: TGTGCCAGCAGAAGACAGGCTGAAGCTTTCTTT.

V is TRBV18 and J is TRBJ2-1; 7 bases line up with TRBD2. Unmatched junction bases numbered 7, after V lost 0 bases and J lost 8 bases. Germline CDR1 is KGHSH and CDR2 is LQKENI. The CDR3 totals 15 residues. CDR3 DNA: TGTGCCAGCTCACCACCGCAACTAGCGAAGGATGAGCAGTTCTTC. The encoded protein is CASSPPQLAKDEQFF.

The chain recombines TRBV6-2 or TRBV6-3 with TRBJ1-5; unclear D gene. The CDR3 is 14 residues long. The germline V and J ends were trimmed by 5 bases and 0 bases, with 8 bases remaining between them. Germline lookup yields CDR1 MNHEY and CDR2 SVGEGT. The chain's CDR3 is CASSPAFSNQPQHF. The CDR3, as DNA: TGTGCCAGCAGTCCCGCGTTTAGCAATCAGCCCCAGCATTTT.

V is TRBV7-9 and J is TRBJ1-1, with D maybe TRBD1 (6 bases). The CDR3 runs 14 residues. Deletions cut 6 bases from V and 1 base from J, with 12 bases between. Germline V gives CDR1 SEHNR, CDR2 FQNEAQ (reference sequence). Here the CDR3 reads CASRTGQGNTEAFF. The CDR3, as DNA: TGTGCCAGCAGAACGGGACAAGGGAACACTGAAGCTTTCTTT.

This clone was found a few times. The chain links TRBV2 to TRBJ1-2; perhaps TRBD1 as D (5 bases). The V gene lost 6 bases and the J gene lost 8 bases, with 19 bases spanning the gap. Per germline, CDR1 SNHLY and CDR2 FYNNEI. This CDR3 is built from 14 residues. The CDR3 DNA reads TGTGCCAGCAGACCCGACAGCCTTTTCGACGGCTACACCTTC. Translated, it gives CASRPDSLFDGYTF.

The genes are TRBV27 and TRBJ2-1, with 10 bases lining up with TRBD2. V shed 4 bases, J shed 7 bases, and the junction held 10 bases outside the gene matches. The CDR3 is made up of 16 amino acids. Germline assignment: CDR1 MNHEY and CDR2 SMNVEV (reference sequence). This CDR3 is CASSSPFQRGGNEQFF. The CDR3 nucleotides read TGTGCCAGCAGTTCACCCTTCCAGCGGGGGGGGAATGAGCAGTTCTTC.

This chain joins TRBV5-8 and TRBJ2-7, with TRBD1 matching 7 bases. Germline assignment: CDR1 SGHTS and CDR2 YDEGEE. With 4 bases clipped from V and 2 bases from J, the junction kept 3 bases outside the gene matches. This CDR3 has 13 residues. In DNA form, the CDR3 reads TGTGCCAGCAGCATTGACAGGGCCTACGAGCAGTACTTC. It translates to CASSIDRAYEQYF.

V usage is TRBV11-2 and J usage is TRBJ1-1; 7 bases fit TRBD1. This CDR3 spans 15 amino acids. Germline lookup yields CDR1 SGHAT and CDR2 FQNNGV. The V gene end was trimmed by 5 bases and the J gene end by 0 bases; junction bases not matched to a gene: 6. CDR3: CASSVDRVVNTEAFF. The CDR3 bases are TGTGCCAGCAGCGTCGACAGGGTGGTGAACACTGAAGCTTTCTTT.

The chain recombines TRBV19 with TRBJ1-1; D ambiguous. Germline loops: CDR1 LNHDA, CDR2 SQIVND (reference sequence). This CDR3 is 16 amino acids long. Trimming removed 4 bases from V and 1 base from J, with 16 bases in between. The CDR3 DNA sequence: TGTGCCAGTAGTACACGGGATAGGCTGGAGAACACTGAAGCTTTCTTT. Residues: CASSTRDRLENTEAFF.

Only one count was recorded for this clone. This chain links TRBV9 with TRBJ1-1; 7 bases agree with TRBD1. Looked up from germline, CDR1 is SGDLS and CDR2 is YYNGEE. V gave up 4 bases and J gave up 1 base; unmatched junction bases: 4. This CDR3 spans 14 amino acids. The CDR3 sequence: CASSLGTANTEAFF. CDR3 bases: TGTGCCAGCAGCCTAGGGACAGCGAACACTGAAGCTTTCTTT.

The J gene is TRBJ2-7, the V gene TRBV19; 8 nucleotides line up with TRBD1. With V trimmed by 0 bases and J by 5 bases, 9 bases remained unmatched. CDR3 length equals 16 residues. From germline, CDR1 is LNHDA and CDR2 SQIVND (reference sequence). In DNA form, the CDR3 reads TGTGCCAGTAGTATAGACCCTGGACAGGGTTTCGACGAGCAGTACTTC. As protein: CASSIDPGQGFDEQYF.

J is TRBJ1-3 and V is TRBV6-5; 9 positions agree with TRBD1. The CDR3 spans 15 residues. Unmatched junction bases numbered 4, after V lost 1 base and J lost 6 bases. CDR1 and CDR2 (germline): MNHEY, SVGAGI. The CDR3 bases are TGTGCCAGCAGTTACTTAGACAGGGGGGCAAACACCATATATTTT. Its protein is CASSYLDRGANTIYF.

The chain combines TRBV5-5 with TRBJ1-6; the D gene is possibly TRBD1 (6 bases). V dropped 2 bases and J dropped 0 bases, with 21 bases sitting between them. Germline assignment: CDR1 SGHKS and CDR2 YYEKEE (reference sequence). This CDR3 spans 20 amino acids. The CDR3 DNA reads TGTGCCAGCAGCTTAGGAACAGGGATCGGAAGTTTCTCCTATAATTCACCCCTCCACTTT. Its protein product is CASSLGTGIGSFSYNSPLHF.

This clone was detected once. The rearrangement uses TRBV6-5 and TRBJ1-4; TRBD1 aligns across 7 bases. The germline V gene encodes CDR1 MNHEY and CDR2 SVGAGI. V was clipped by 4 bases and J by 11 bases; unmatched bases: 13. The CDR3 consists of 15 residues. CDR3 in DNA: TGTGCCAGCAGTTCCACCACAGGGGTACTTGTGAAACTGTTTTTT. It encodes CASSSTTGVLVKLFF.

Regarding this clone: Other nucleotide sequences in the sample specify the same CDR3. This CDR3 is CASSLRENTEAFF. The DNA for the CDR3 is TGTGCCAGCAGTTTAAGGGAAAACACTGAAGCTTTCTTT. The chain combines TRBV12-3 or TRBV12-4 with TRBJ1-1; no firm D call. This CDR3 is 13 amino acids long. V was trimmed by 2 bases and J by 2 bases, leaving 6 bases between them.